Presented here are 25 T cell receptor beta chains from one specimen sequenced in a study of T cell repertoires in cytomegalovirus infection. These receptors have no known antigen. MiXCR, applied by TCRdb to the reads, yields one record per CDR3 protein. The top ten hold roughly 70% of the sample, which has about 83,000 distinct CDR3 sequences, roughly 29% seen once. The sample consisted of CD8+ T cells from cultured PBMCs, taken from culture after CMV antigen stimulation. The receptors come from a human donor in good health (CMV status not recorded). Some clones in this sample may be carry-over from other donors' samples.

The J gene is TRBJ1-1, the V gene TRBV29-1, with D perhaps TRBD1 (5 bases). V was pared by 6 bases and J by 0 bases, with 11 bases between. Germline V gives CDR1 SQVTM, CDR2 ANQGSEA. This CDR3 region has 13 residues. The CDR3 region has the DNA TGCAGCGTCCCGGGACGCATGAACACTGAAGCTTTCTTT. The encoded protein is CSVPGRMNTEAFF.

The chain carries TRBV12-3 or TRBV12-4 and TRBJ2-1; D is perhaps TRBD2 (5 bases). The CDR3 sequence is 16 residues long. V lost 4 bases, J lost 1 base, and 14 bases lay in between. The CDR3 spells CASSYPGFGSYNEQFF. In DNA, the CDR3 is TGTGCCAGCAGTTATCCGGGATTCGGGTCCTACAATGAGCAGTTCTTC.

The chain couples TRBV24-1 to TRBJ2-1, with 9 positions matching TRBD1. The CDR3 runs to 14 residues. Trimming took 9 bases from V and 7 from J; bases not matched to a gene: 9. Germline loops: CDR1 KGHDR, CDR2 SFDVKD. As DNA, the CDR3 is TGTGCCACCGGGGAACAGGGGGCGATTAATGAGCAGTTCTTC. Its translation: CATGEQGAINEQFF.

CDR3 coding DNA: TGTGCCAGCAGCGCAGGGGGTAGCTCCTACAATGAGCAGTTCTTC. This encodes CASSAGGSSYNEQFF. The genes are TRBV9 and TRBJ2-1; the match to TRBD1 covers 7 bases. Germline V gene sequence: CDR1 SGDLS, CDR2 YYNGEE. This CDR3 is built from 15 residues. The ends lost 3 bases at V and 0 bases at J; junction bases unmatched: 3.

The CDR3 region has the DNA TGTGCCACCAGAGCGGGTTCGGGCACTGAAGCTTTCTTT. Encoded protein: CATRAGSGTEAFF. The rearrangement links TRBV24-1 to TRBJ1-1; D is ambiguous. Germline CDR1 reads KGHDR; CDR2 reads SFDVKD. The CDR3 length is 13 residues. V was shortened by 7 bases and J by 4 bases, with 12 bases between the two germline ends.

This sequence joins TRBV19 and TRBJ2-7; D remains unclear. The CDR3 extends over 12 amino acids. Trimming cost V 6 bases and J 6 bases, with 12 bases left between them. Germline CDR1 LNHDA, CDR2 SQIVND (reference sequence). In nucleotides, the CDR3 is TGTGCCAGTAGCCCAGGACCTCTCGAGCAGTACTTC. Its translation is CASSPGPLEQYF.

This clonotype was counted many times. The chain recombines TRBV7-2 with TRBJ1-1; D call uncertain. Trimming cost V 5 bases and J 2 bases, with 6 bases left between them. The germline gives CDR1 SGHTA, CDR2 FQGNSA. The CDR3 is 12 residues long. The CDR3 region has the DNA TGTGCCAGCAGCCGGATAAACACTGAAGCTTTCTTT. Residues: CASSRINTEAFF.

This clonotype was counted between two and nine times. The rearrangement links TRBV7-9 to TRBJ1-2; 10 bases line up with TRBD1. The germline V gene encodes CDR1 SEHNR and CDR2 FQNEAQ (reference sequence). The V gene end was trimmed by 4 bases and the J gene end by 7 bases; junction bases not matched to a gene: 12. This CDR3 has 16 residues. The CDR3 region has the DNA TGTGCCAGCAGCTCACAATTGACAGGGGGCTTGATTGGCTACACCTTC. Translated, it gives CASSSQLTGGLIGYTF.

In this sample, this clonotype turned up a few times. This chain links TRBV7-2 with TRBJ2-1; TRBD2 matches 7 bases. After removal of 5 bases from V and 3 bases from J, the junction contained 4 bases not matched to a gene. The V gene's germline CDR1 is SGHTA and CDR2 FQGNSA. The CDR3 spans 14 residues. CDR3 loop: CASSPGLNYNEQFF. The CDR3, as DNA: TGTGCCAGCAGCCCGGGACTAAACTACAATGAGCAGTTCTTC.

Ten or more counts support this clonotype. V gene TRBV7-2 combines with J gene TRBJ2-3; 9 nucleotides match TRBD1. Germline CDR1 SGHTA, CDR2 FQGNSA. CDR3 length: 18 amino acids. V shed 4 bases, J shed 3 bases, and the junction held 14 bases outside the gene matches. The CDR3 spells CASSSPRVRTGATDTQYF. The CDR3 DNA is TGTGCCAGCAGCTCACCCCGAGTAAGGACAGGGGCTACAGATACGCAGTATTTT.

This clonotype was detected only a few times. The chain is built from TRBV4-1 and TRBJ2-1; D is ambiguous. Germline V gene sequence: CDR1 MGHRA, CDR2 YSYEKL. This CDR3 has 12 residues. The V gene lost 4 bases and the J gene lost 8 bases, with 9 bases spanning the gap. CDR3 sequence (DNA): TGCGCCAGCAGCCTCCAAGGATATGAGCAGTTCTTC. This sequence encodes CASSLQGYEQFF.

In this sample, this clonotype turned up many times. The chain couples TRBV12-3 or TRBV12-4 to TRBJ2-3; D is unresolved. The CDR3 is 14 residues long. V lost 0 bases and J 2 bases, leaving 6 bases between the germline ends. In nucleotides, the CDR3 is TGTGCCAGCAGTTTAGCGGGGTCCACAGATACGCAGTATTTT. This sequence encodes CASSLAGSTDTQYF.

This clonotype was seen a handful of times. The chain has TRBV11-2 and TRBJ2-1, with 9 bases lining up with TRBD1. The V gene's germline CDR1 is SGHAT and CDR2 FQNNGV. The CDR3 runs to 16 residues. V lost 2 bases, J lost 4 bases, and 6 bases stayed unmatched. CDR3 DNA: TGTGCCAGCAGCTTATTGTGGGACAGGGTATACAATGAGCAGTTCTTC. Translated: CASSLLWDRVYNEQFF.

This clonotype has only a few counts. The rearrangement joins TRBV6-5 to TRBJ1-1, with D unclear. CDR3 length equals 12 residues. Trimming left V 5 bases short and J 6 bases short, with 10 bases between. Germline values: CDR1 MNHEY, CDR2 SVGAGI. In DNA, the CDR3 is TGTGCCAGCAGTCGCCCGGGATCTGAAGCTTTCTTT. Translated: CASSRPGSEAFF.

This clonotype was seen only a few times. This CDR3 is CASSGGSSYNSPLHF. CDR3 bases: TGTGCCAGCAGCGGGGGGAGCTCCTATAATTCACCCCTCCACTTT. The rearrangement uses TRBV4-2 and TRBJ1-6, with D maybe TRBD1 (5 bases). V was clipped by 5 bases and J by 0 bases, with 8 bases between them. Looked up from germline, CDR1 is LGHNA and CDR2 is YNFKEQ. The CDR3 runs to 15 residues.

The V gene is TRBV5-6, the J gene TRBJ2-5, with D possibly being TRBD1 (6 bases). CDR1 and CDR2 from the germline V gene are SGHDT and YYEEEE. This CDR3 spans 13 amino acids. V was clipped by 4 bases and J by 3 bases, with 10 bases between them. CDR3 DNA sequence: TGTGCCAGCAGCATGGGACAAGAAGAGACCCAGTACTTC. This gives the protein CASSMGQEETQYF.

The CDR3 spells CASSATGNYGYTF. The CDR3 DNA sequence: TGTGCCAGCAGTGCGACAGGAAACTATGGCTACACCTTC. This chain uses TRBV2 with TRBJ1-2, with D possibly being TRBD1 (6 bases). Germline CDR1 is SNHLY and CDR2 is FYNNEI. V gave up 4 bases and J gave up 2 bases, with 8 bases separating them. The CDR3 loop spans 13 amino acids.

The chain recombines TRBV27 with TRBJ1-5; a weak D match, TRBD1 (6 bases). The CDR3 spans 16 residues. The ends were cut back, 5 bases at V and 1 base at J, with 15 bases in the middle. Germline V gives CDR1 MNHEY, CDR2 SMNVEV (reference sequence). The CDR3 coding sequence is TGTGCCAGCAGTCCGACACAGGGTTCCAGCAATCAGCCCCAGCATTTT. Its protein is CASSPTQGSSNQPQHF.

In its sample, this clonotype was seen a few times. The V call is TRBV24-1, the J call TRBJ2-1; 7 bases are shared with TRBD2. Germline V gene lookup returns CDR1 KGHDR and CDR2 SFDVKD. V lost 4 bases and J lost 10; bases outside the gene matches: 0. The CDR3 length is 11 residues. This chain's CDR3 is CATSERGEQFF. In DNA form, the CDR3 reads TGTGCCACCAGTGAGCGGGGGGAGCAGTTCTTC.

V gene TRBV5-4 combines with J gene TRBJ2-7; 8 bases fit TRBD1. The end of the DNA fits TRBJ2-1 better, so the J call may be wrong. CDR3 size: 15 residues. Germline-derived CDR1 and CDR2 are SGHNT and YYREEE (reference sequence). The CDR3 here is CASSEGGQGFYEQFF. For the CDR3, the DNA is TGTGCCAGCAGTGAGGGTGGACAGGGCTTCTACGAGCAGTTCTTC.

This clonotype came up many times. CDR3 DNA: TGTGCCATCAGTGAGTCGTTAAACTACTACGAGCAGTACTTC. It specifies CAISESLNYYEQYF. The J gene is TRBJ2-7, the V gene TRBV10-3; the D is unclear. CDR1 ENHRY and CDR2 SYGVKD come from the germline V gene. Trimming took off 0 bases at V and 3 bases at J, with 9 bases between the two ends. The CDR3 length is 14 residues.

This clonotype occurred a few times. This CDR3 is CATSDSRHSSYNEQFF. The CDR3 nucleotides are TGTGCCACCAGTGATTCCCGACATAGCTCCTACAATGAGCAGTTCTTC. The chain combines TRBV24-1 with TRBJ2-1; D gene uncertain. This CDR3 has 16 residues. The V gene's germline CDR1 is KGHDR and CDR2 SFDVKD. Trimming cost V 2 bases and J 0 bases, with 10 bases left between them.

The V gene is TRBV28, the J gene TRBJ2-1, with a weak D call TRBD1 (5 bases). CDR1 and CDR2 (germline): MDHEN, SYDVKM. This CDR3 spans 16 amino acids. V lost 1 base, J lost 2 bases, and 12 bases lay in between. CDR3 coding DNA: TGTGCCAGCAGTTTATCCCCAGGGCCCCCCTACAATGAGCAGTTCTTC. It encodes CASSLSPGPPYNEQFF. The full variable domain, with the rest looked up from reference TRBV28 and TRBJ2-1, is DVKVTQSSRYLVKRTGEKVFLECVQDMDHENMFWYRQDPGLGLRLIYFSYDVKMKEKGDIPEGYSVSREKKERFSLILESASTNQTSMYLCASSLSPGPPYNEQFFGPGTRLTVL.

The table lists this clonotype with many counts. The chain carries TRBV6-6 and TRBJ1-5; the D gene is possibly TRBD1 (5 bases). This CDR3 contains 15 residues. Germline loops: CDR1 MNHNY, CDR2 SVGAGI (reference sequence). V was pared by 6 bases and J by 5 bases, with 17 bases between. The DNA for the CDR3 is TGTGCCAGCAGCGGGGTTTCGGAGGGGTATCAGCCCCAGCATTTT. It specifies CASSGVSEGYQPQHF.

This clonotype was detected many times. CDR3 region: CASSLLAGGVYNEQFF. CDR3 nucleotide sequence: TGTGCCAGCAGCTTGCTAGCGGGGGGGGTCTACAATGAGCAGTTCTTC. This chain joins TRBV7-2 and TRBJ2-1, with 12 bases fitting TRBD2. The CDR3 extends over 16 amino acids. V was pared by 3 bases and J by 3 bases, with 3 bases of the junction left unmatched. Per germline, CDR1 SGHTA and CDR2 FQGNSA. The variable domain in full, completed from reference TRBV7-2 and TRBJ2-1, reads GAGVSQSPSNKVTEKGKDVELRCDPISGHTALYWYRQSLGQGLEFLIYFQGNSAPDKSGLPSDRFSAERTGGSVSTLTIQRTQQEDSAVYLCASSLLAGGVYNEQFFGPGTRLTVL.